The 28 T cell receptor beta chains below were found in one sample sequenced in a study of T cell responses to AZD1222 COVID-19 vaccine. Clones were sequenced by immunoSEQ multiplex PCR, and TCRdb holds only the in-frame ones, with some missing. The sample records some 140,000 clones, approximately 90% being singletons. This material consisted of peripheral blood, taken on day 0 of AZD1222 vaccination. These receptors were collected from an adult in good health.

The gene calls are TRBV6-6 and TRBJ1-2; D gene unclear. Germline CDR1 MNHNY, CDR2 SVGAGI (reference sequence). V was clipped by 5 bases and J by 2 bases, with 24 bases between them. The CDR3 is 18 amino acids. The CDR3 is CASSPIGGKRVKNYGYTF. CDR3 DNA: TGTGCCAGCAGTCCGATTGGCGGAAAGAGAGTTAAAAACTATGGCTACACCTTC.

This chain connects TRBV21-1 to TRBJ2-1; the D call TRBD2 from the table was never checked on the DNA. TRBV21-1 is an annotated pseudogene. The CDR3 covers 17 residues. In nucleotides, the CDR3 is TGTGCCAGCAGCAAACCCTTCCCGGGAATTGCTTACAATGAGCAGTTCTTC. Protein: CASSKPFPGIAYNEQFF.

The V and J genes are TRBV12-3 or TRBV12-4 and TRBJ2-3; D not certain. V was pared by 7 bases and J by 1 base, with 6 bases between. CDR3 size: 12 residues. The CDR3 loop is CASKLGTDTQYF. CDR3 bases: TGTGCCAGCAAACTGGGCACAGATACGCAGTATTTT.

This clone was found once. The CDR3 nucleotides are TGTGCCAGTAGTCTGTGGGGGACGAGCACAGATACGCAGTATTTT. The encoded protein is CASSLWGTSTDTQYF. This chain uses TRBV19 with TRBJ2-3; D might be TRBD1 or TRBD2, each matching 5 bases. Germline CDR1 LNHDA, CDR2 SQIVND (reference sequence). Trimming left V 5 bases short and J 0 bases short, with 12 bases between. This CDR3 is built from 15 residues.

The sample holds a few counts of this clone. The CDR3: CASSELYSPLHF. The CDR3 DNA sequence: TGTGCCAGCAGCGAACTCTATTCACCCCTCCACTTT. The chain couples TRBV7-9 to TRBJ1-6; D remains ambiguous. The V and J ends lost 5 bases and 8 bases respectively, with 7 bases between them. Germline assignment: CDR1 SEHNR and CDR2 FQNEAQ (reference sequence). The CDR3 extends over 12 amino acids.

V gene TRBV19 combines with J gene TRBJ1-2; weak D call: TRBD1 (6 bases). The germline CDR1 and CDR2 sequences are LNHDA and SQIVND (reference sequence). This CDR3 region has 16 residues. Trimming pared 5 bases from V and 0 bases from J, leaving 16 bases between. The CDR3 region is CASSLSRTVPNYGYTF. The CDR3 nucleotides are TGTGCCAGTAGTTTATCCCGGACAGTACCTAACTATGGCTACACCTTC.

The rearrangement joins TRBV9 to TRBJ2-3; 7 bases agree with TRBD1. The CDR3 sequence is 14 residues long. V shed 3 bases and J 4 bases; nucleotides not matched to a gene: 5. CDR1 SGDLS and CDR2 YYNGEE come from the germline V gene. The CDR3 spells CASSAGQRADTQYF. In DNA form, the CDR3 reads TGTGCCAGCAGCGCGGGACAGAGAGCAGATACGCAGTATTTT.

CDR3 in amino acids: CASSRTVSSYEQYF. Here the CDR3 DNA reads TGTGCCAGCAGCCGGACAGTAAGCTCCTACGAGCAGTACTTC. The chain links TRBV5-5 to TRBJ2-7, with D possibly matching TRBD1 (6 bases). The length of the CDR3 is 14 residues. Germline loops: CDR1 SGHKS, CDR2 YYEKEE (reference sequence). V was cut by 4 bases and J by 0 bases, with 11 bases left in between.

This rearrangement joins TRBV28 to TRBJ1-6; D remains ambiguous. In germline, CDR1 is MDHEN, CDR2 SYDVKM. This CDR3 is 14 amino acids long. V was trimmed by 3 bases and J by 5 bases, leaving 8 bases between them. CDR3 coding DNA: TGTGCCAGCAGTTTTGTCCGGGATAATTCACCCCTCCACTTT. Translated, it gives CASSFVRDNSPLHF. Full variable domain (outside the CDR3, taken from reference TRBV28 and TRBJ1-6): DVKVTQSSRYLVKRTGEKVFLECVQDMDHENMFWYRQDPGLGLRLIYFSYDVKMKEKGDIPEGYSVSREKKERFSLILESASTNQTSMYLCASSFVRDNSPLHFGNGTRLTVT.

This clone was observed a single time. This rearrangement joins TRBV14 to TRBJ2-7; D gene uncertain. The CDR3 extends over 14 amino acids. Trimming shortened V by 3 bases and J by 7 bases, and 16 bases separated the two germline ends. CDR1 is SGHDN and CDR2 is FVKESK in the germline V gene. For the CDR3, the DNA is TGTGCCAGCAGCCAGGAGCTAGGAGCCGGGGAGCAGTACTTC. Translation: CASSQELGAGEQYF.

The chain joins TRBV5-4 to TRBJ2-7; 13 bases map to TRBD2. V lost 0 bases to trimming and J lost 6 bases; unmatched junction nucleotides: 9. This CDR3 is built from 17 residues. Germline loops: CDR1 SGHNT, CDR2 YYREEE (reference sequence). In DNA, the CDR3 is TGTGCCAGCAGCTTGGTAGGGACTAGCGGGACGGCCCTCGAGCAGTACTTC. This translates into CASSLVGTSGTALEQYF.

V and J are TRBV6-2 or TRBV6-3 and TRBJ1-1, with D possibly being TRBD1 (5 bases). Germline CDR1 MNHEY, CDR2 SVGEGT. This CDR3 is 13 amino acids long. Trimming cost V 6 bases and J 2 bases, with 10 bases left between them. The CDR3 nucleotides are TGTGCCAGCAGCATGCAGGGCAACACTGAAGCTTTCTTT. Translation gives CASSMQGNTEAFF.

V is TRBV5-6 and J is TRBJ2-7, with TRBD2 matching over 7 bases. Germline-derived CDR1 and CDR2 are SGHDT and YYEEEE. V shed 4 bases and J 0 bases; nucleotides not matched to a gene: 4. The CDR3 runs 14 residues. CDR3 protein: CASSVGTTSYEQYF. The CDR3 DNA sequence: TGTGCCAGCAGCGTCGGGACTACCTCCTACGAGCAGTACTTC.

CDR3 amino acids: CASSIVSHWTGGWMSNQPQHF. The CDR3 region has the DNA TGTGCCAGTAGTATAGTCTCGCACTGGACAGGGGGTTGGATGAGCAATCAGCCCCAGCATTTT. This chain links TRBV19 with TRBJ1-5, with 10 bases identical to TRBD1. V was clipped by 1 base and J by 1 base; unmatched bases: 16. The CDR3 length is 21 residues. CDR1 is LNHDA, CDR2 SQIVND, per germline (reference sequence).

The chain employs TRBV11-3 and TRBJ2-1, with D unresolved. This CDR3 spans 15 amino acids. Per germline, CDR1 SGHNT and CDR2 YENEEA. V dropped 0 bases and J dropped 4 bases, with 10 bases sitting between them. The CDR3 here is CASSLDPGLYNEQFF. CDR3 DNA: TGTGCCAGCAGCTTAGACCCTGGCCTGTACAATGAGCAGTTCTTC.

CDR3 DNA sequence: TGTGCCAGCAGCCTAGCCGGCGGGAATTCACCCCTCCACTTT. Protein sequence: CASSLAGGNSPLHF. The rearrangement joins TRBV5-4 to TRBJ1-6; D call uncertain. Germline V gene data show CDR1 as SGHNT and CDR2 as YYREEE (reference sequence). V was pared by 4 bases and J by 7 bases, with 12 bases between. The length of the CDR3 is 14 residues.

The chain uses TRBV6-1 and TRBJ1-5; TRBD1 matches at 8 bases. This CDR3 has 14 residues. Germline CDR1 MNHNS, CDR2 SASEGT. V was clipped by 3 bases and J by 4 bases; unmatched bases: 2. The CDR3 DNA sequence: TGTGCCAGCAGTGACAGGGGGCTAAATCAGCCCCAGCATTTT. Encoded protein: CASSDRGLNQPQHF.

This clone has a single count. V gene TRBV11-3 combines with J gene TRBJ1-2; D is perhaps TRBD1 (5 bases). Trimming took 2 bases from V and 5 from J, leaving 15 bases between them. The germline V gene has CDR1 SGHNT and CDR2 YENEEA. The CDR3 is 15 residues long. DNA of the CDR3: TGTGCCAGCAGCTTACGTGGACAAACGCAGTATGGCTACACCTTC. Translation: CASSLRGQTQYGYTF.

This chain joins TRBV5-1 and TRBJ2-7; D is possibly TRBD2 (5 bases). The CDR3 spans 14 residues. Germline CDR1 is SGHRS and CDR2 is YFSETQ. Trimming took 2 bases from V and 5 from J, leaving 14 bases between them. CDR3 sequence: CASSLSGRLDEQYF. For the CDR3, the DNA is TGCGCCAGCAGCTTAAGCGGAAGATTGGACGAGCAGTACTTC.

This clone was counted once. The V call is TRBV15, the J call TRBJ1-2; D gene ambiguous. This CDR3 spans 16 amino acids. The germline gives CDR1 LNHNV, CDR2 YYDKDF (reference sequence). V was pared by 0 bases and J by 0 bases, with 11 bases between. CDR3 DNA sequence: TGTGCCACCAGCAGAGATAAGTACTTCCCTAACTATGGCTACACCTTC. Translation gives CATSRDKYFPNYGYTF.

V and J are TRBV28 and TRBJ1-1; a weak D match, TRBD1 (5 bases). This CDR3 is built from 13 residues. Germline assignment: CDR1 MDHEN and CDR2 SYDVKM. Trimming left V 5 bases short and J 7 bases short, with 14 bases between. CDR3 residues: CASSGPGPLEAFF. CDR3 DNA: TGTGCCAGCAGTGGTCCGGGACCGCTTGAAGCTTTCTTT.

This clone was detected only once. CDR3 sequence: CASSMVRVSSYNEQFF. Written as DNA, the CDR3 is TGTGCCAGCAGCATGGTTAGGGTAAGCTCCTACAATGAGCAGTTCTTC. The chain is built from TRBV5-8 and TRBJ2-1; D gene ambiguous. The germline V gene has CDR1 SGHTS and CDR2 YDEGEE. V gave up 4 bases and J gave up 0 bases, with 14 bases separating them. This CDR3 is 16 amino acids long.

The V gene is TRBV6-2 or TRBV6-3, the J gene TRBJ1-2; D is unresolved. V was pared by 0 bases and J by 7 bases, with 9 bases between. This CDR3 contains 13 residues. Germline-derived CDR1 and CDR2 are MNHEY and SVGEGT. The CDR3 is CASSYSGGRGYTF. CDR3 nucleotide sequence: TGTGCCAGCAGTTACTCAGGAGGCCGTGGCTACACCTTC.

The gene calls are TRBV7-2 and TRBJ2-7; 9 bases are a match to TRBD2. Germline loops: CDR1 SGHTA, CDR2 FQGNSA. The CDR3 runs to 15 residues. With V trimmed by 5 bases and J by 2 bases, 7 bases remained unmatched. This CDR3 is CASSTSLAGTYEQYF. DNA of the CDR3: TGTGCCAGCAGCACCAGTCTAGCGGGAACCTACGAGCAGTACTTC.

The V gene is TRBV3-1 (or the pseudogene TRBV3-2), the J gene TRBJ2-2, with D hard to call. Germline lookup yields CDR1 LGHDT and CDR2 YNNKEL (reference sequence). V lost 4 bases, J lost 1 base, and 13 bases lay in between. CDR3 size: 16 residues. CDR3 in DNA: TGTGCCAGCAGCCCCCTCCGGCCAAAGAACACCGGGGAGCTGTTTTTT. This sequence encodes CASSPLRPKNTGELFF.

The CDR3 sequence is CASSPSAGYDEQYF. CDR3 coding DNA: TGTGCCAGCAGTCCGTCGGCAGGGTATGACGAGCAGTACTTC. The chain couples TRBV6-6 to TRBJ2-7; perhaps TRBD1 as D (5 bases). Per germline, CDR1 MNHNY and CDR2 SVGAGI (reference sequence). V lost 5 bases, J lost 5 bases, and 16 bases lay in between. The CDR3 is made up of 14 amino acids.

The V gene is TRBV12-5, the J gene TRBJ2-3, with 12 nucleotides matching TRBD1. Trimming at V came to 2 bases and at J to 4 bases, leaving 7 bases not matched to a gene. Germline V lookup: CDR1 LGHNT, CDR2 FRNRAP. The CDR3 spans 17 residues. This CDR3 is CASGLPQGTGGPDTQYF. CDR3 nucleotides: TGTGCTAGTGGTTTGCCACAGGGGACAGGGGGCCCAGATACGCAGTATTTT.

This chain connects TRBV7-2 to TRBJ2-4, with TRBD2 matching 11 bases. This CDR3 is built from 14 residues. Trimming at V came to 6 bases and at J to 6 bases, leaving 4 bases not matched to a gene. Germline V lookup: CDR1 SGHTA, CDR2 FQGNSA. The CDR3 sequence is CASSYSGGANIQYF. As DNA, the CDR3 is TGTGCCAGCAGTTATAGCGGGGGGGCAAACATTCAGTACTTC.